One sample yielded the 9 T cell receptor beta chains listed below, sequenced in a study of shared clonotypes between healthy human individuals. Repertoires were generated with immunoSEQ multiplex PCR, while TCRdb's copy carries only in-frame clones and drops some. Of about 480,000 clones listed, 79% are singletons. The specimen was PBMCs. Receptors originate from a woman between 40 and 50 years old in good health. Some clones in this sample may be carry-over from other donors' samples.

The sample holds one count of this clone. V and J are TRBV25-1 and TRBJ2-5; the D gene is possibly TRBD2 (5 bases). Germline V gene lookup returns CDR1 MGHDK and CDR2 SYGVNS. Trimming took 3 bases from V and 4 from J, leaving 9 bases between them. The CDR3 runs 13 residues. In nucleotides, the CDR3 is TGTGCCAGCAGTGACGGGCGGGTAGAGACCCAGTACTTC. Its translation is CASSDGRVETQYF.

The rearrangement uses TRBV6-1 and TRBJ1-2; D is unresolved. Trimming stripped 7 bases from V and 3 bases from J, with 12 bases between. Germline V gene lookup returns CDR1 MNHNS and CDR2 SASEGT. The CDR3 extends over 13 amino acids. CDR3 nucleotides: TGTGCCAGCACCCCTAACCCCCACTATGGCTACACCTTC. This translates into CASTPNPHYGYTF.

The chain has TRBV5-1 and TRBJ2-3, with TRBD1 matching 10 bases. The CDR3 is made up of 14 amino acids. Germline assignment: CDR1 SGHRS and CDR2 YFSETQ. V trimming: 4 bases; J trimming: 4 bases; junction bases outside the gene matches: 3. The DNA for the CDR3 is TGCGCCAGCAGCGGGACAGGGGCCTCAGATACGCAGTATTTT. Residues: CASSGTGASDTQYF. The full variable domain, rest sourced from reference TRBV5-1 and TRBJ2-3, is KAGVTQTPRYLIKTRGQQVTLSCSPISGHRSVSWYQQTPGQGLQFLFEYFSETQRNKGNFPGRFSGRQFSNSRSEMNVSTLELGDSALYLCASSGTGASDTQYFGPGTRLTVL.

This clone was counted between two and nine times. This sequence joins TRBV6-5 and TRBJ2-7; TRBD2 agrees at 10 bases. V lost 7 bases to trimming and J lost 7 bases; unmatched junction nucleotides: 10. The CDR3 has 14 residues. CDR1 and CDR2 from the germline V gene are MNHEY and SVGAGI. The CDR3 protein is CASTRLAGSREQYF. DNA of the CDR3: TGTGCCAGCACCCGACTAGCGGGCTCGCGGGAGCAGTACTTC.

This chain connects TRBV7-2 to TRBJ2-2, with 9 positions matching TRBD2. The germline CDR1 and CDR2 sequences are SGHTA and FQGNSA. The CDR3 runs 18 residues. V dropped 4 bases and J dropped 2; count of bases not matched to a gene: 11. Here the CDR3 DNA reads TGTGCCAGCAGCTCCTCTTATAGCGGGAGACTTAACACCGGGGAGCTGTTTTTT. Translated: CASSSSYSGRLNTGELFF. Full variable domain (outside the CDR3, taken from reference TRBV7-2 and TRBJ2-2): GAGVSQSPSNKVTEKGKDVELRCDPISGHTALYWYRQSLGQGLEFLIYFQGNSAPDKSGLPSDRFSAERTGGSVSTLTIQRTQQEDSAVYLCASSSSYSGRLNTGELFFGEGSRLTVL.

The gene calls are TRBV6-5 and TRBJ1-2; D may be TRBD1 (5 bases). Trimming took off 7 bases at V and 2 bases at J, with 11 bases between the two ends. CDR3 size: 13 residues. From germline, CDR1 is MNHEY and CDR2 SVGAGI. The CDR3: CASKRTRNYGYTF. The CDR3 DNA reads TGTGCCAGCAAACGGACAAGAAACTATGGCTACACCTTC.

The genes are TRBV28 and TRBJ2-2; D uncertain. CDR1 is MDHEN and CDR2 is SYDVKM in the germline V gene. Between the trimmed V and J ends, which lost 5 bases and 4 bases, there was a span of 14 bases. This CDR3 is 15 amino acids long. In DNA form, the CDR3 reads TGTGCCAGCAGTACTCTGATGGGGTTCACCGGGGAGCTGTTTTTT. This translates into CASSTLMGFTGELFF.

The chain carries TRBV9 and TRBJ2-5, with D tentatively TRBD2 (5 bases). V was clipped by 0 bases and J by 5 bases, with 14 bases between them. Germline values: CDR1 SGDLS, CDR2 YYNGEE. The CDR3 contains 15 residues. CDR3 sequence: CASSVEERAWETQYF. CDR3 bases: TGTGCCAGCAGCGTAGAGGAGAGGGCCTGGGAGACCCAGTACTTC.

This chain links TRBV7-9 with TRBJ2-2; no reliable D call. In germline, CDR1 is SEHNR, CDR2 FQNEAQ (reference sequence). V was clipped by 5 bases and J by 5 bases, with 12 bases between them. There are 14 residues in the CDR3. The CDR3 bases are TGTGCCAGCAGCCCCGATTTCCCAACCGGGGAGCTGTTTTTT. Translation: CASSPDFPTGELFF.